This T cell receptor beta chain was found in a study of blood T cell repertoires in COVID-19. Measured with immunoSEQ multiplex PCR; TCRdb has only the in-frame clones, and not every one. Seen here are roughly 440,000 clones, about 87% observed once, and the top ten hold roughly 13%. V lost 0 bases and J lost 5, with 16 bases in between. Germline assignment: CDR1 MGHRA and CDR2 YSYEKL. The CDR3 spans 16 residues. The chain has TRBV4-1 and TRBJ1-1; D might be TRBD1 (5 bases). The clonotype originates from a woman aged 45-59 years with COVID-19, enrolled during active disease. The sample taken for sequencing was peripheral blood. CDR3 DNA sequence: TGCGCCAGCAGCCAAGATATAACCATCTCAGGGACTGAAGCTTTCTTT. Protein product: CASSQDITISGTEAFF.